This T cell receptor (beta chain) was recovered during a study of blood T cells in healthy people across ages. The wider study: Template switching captured about one barcoded beta molecule per two T cells.

A second PCR, run for about 7 to 11 cycles, used a sample-barcoded 5' primer plus a J-beta primer mix. Each CDR3 protein is one row after TCRdb ran MiXCR on the 5' RACE reads. The sample lists 950,000 to 1,200,000 distinct CDR3 sequences; more than 30% were seen once. The germline gives CDR1 SEHNR, CDR2 FQNEAQ (reference sequence). The V segment lost 6 bases and the J segment 8 bases; nucleotides outside the gene matches: 12. This CDR3 has 15 amino acids. J is TRBJ2-1 and V is TRBV7-9, with 8 nucleotides matching TRBD2. This clonotype was obtained from a man between 18 and 29 years old in good health. Sequences were obtained from blood. The CDR3 coding sequence is TGTGCCAGCAGTCTACCGGGACTAGTGGGGGATGAGCAGTTCTTC. Its protein is CASSLPGLVGDEQFF.